Sequencing of this T cell receptor (beta chain) was carried out in a study of blood T cells in healthy people across ages. This CDR3 region has 14 residues. The germline CDR1 and CDR2 sequences are MNHEY and SMNVEV (reference sequence). V lost 2 bases, J lost 4 bases, and 11 bases lay in between. This clonotype turned up a few times. The antigen remains undetermined. Points from the study as a whole: Unsorted PBMCs blocked a conclusive comparison of naive and antigen-experienced cells.

There were at least 5.5 micrograms of total RNA extracted from every sample. Combining a sample-barcoded 5' primer with a J-beta primer mix, a second PCR ran for about 7 to 11 cycles. Any given sample supplied a minimum of 2.5 million CDR3-containing paired-end reads. TCRdb independently ran MiXCR on the 5' RACE reads; one entry per CDR3 protein. The data contain 1.5 million to 2 million distinct CDR3 sequences, approximately 40% of them singletons. The receptor's source is a human donor in good health. The sample consisted of blood. V and J are TRBV27 and TRBJ2-5; tentative D call: TRBD1 (6 bases). In DNA, the CDR3 is TGTGCCAGCAGTTTACTTCAGGGGAGAGAGACCCAGTACTTC. Amino acid sequence: CASSLLQGRETQYF.